The clone carrying this T cell receptor beta chain was detected many times. As yet, its antigen is unknown. Sequencing was performed with immunoSEQ multiplex PCR; in TCRdb, only in-frame clones are kept and a portion is missing. Altogether over 25,000 clones were found in the sample, and no singletons occur. V was pared by 1 base and J by 8 bases, with 4 bases of the junction left unmatched. Germline V CDR1 and CDR2: SGHTA, FQGNSA. CDR3 length: 14 amino acids. The data stem from a study of T cells after posttransplantation cyclophosphamide. Overall study findings and caveats: Donor-recipient repertoire similarity was low at 1-2 months, rising over year one.

The chain employs TRBV7-2 and TRBJ1-4; 7 bases align to TRBD1. The clonotype originates from a woman in her twenties or thirties in good health and a related stem cell transplant donor. The sequencing sample was made of PBMCs. The CDR3: CASSLGDSREKLFF. The CDR3 nucleotides are TGTGCCAGCAGCTTAGGGGACAGTAGAGAAAAACTGTTTTTT.